The entry below describes one TCR beta chain. The table came from immunoSEQ multiplex PCR; TCRdb's copy has only in-frame clones and leaves some out. The sample yields more than 150,000 clones, about 93% seen once. Germline values: CDR1 ENHRY, CDR2 SYGVKD. The CDR3 runs to 13 residues. V lost 3 bases and J 1 base, leaving 6 bases between the germline ends. The data are from a study of control samples from healthy donors and cancer patients. The source of this sequence is a man in his fifties or sixties in good health. The V call is TRBV10-3, the J call TRBJ1-1; D uncertain. The specimen was blood. In DNA, the CDR3 is TGTGCCATCAGTGATCAAGGGAACACTGAAGCTTTCTTT. Translation: CAISDQGNTEAFF.